This entry describes one T cell receptor (beta chain). The ends were cut back, 6 bases at V and 2 bases at J, with 9 bases in the middle. Per germline, CDR1 MNHEY and CDR2 SMNVEV (reference sequence). The CDR3 runs to 13 residues. The data derive from a study of blood T cell repertoires in COVID-19. Across the study: Samples representing acute and convalescent COVID-19 were sourced from the United States, Italy and Spain.

Sequencing used immunoSEQ multiplex PCR; TCRdb keeps in-frame clones, though not all of them. The sample holds about 230,000 clones; around four fifths are singletons and the top ten take approximately 2.6%. The sample was peripheral blood. The clonotype originates from a woman between 65 and 79 years old with active or convalescent COVID-19. The rearrangement joins TRBV27 to TRBJ2-3; no reliable D call. CDR3 region: CASRSLTTDTQYF. CDR3 nucleotide sequence: TGTGCCAGCAGATCACTTACCACAGATACGCAGTATTTT.